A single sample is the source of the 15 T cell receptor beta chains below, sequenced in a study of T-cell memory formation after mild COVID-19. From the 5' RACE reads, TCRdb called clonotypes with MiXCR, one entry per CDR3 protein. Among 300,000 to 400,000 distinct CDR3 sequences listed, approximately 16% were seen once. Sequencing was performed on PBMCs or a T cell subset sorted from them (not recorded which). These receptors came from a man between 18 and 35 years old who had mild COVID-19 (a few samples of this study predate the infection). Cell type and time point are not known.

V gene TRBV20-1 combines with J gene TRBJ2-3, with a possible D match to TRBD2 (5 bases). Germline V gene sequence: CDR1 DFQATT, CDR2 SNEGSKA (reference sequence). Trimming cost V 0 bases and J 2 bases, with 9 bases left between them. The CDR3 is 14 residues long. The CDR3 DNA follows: TGCAGTGCTAGAGACCTGGGAGCCACAGATACGCAGTATTTT. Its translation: CSARDLGATDTQYF.

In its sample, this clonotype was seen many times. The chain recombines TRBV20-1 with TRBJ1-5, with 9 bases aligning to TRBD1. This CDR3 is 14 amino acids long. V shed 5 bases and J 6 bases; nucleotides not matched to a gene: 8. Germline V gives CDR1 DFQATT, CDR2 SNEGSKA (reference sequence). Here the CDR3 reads CSAATGGSSQPQHF. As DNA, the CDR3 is TGCAGTGCTGCCACAGGGGGCTCAAGTCAGCCCCAGCATTTT.

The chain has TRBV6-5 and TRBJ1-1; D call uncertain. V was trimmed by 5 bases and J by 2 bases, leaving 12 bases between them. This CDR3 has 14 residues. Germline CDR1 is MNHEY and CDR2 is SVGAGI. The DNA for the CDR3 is TGTGCCAGCAGTAAGGGCCGACTTAACACTGAAGCTTTCTTT. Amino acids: CASSKGRLNTEAFF.

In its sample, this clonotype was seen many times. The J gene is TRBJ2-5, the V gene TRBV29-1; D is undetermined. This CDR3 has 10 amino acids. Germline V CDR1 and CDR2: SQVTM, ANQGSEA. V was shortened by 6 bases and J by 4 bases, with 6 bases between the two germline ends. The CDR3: CSVRVETQYF. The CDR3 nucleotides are TGCAGCGTCCGGGTAGAGACCCAGTACTTC.

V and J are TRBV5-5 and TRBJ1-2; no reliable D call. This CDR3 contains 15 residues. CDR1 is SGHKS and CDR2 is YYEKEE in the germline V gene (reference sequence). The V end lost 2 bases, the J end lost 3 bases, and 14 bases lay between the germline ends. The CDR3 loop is CASSLDYPTHYGYTF. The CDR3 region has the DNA TGTGCCAGCAGCTTAGATTACCCAACCCACTATGGCTACACCTTC.

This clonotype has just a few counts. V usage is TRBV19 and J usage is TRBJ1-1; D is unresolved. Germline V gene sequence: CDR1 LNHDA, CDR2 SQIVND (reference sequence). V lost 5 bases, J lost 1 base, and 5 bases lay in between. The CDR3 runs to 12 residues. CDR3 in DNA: TGTGCCAGTAGTCACAAGAACACTGAAGCTTTCTTT. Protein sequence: CASSHKNTEAFF.

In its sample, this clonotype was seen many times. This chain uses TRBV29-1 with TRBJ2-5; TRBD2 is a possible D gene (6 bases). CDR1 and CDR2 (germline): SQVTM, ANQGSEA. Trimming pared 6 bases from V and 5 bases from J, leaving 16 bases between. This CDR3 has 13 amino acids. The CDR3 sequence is CSVVGLGGETQYF. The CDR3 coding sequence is TGCAGCGTGGTGGGACTGGGAGGTGAGACCCAGTACTTC.

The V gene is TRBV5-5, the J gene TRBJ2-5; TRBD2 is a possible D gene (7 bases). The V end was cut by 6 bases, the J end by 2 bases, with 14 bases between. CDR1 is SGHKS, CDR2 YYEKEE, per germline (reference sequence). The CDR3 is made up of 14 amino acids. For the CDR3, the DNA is TGTGCCAGCATAGCCGGGGGGCCTCAAGAGACCCAGTACTTC. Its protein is CASIAGGPQETQYF.

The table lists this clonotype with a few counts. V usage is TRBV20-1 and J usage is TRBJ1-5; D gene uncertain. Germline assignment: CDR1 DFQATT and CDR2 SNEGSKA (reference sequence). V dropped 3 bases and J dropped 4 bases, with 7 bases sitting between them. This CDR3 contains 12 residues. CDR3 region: CSASRRNQPQHF. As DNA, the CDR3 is TGCAGTGCTAGTAGGCGAAATCAGCCCCAGCATTTT.

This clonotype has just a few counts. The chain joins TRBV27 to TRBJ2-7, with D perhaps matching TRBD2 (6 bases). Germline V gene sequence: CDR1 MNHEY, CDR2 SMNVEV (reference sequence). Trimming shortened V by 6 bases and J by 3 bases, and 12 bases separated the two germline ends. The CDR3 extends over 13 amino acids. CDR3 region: CASRALGGYEQYV. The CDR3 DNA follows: TGTGCCAGCAGGGCACTGGGGGGCTACGAGCAGTACGTC.

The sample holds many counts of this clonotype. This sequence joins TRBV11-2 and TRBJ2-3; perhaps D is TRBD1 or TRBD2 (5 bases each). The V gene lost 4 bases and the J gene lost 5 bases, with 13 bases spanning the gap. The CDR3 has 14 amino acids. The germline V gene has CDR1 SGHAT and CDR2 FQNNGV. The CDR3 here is CASSSLRGKDTQYF. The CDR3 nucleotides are TGTGCCAGCAGCTCTTTACGGGGCAAAGATACGCAGTATTTT.

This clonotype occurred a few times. DNA of the CDR3: TGTGCCAGCAGTTCCGGTGCGGGGACAGGGACCCACGAGCAGTACTTC. Protein product: CASSSGAGTGTHEQYF. The chain joins TRBV2 to TRBJ2-7; TRBD1 matches 9 bases. The junction had 13 bases not matched to a gene; V was cut back by 5 bases and J by 5 bases. The CDR3 covers 16 residues. Germline V gene sequence: CDR1 SNHLY, CDR2 FYNNEI.

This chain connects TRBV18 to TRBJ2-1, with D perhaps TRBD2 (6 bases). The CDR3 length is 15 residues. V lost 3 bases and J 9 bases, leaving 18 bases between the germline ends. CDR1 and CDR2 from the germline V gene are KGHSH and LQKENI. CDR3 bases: TGTGCCAGCTCACCCCAGCGGGTCTCGGGTGGTGAGCAGTTCTTC. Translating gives CASSPQRVSGGEQFF.

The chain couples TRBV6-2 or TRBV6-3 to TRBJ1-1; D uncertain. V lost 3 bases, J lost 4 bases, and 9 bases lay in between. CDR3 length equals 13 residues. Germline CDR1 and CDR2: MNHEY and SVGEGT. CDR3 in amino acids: CASSYFGGTEAFF. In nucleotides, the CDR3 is TGTGCCAGCAGTTATTTCGGCGGCACTGAAGCTTTCTTT.

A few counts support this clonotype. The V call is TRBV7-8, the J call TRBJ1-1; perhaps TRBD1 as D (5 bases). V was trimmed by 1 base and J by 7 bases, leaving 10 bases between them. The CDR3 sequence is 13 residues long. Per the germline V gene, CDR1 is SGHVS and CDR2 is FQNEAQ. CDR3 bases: TGTGCCAGCAGCTTAGGGCAGGGTGTTGAAGCTTTCTTT. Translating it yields CASSLGQGVEAFF. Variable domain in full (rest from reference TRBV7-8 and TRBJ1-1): GAGVSQSPRYKVAKRGQDVALRCDPISGHVSLFWYQQALGQGPEFLTYFQNEAQLDKSGLPSDRFFAERPEGSVSTLKIQRTQQEDSAVYLCASSLGQGVEAFFGQGTRLTVV.